One and the same sample provided the 21 T cell receptor beta chains below, sequenced in a study of blood T cell repertoires in COVID-19. Profiling relied on immunoSEQ multiplex PCR, and the TCRdb table lists in-frame clones only, not all of them. The data contain about 210,000 clones, under 90% of them seen just once; the ten biggest clones take up about 8.9%. Source material: PBMCs or T cells enriched from blood (not recorded which). The receptors come from a woman between 45 and 65 years old with acute COVID-19.

The CDR3 region is CASSGDIAPYEKLFF. DNA of the CDR3: TGTGCCAGCAGCGGGGACATTGCCCCTTATGAAAAACTGTTTTTT. The V call is TRBV9, the J call TRBJ1-4; D might be TRBD1 (6 bases). The germline V and J ends were trimmed by 3 bases and 6 bases, with 15 bases remaining between them. CDR1 is SGDLS, CDR2 YYNGEE, per germline. The CDR3 has 15 residues.

This rearrangement joins TRBV11-3 to TRBJ1-1; D is ambiguous. The length of the CDR3 is 11 residues. With 4 bases removed from V and 10 bases from J, the gap between germline ends came to 10 bases. Looked up from germline, CDR1 is SGHNT and CDR2 is YENEEA. This chain's CDR3 is CASSSSRVAFF. CDR3 nucleotides: TGTGCCAGCAGCTCCAGCCGGGTAGCTTTCTTT.

This sequence joins TRBV12-3 or TRBV12-4 and TRBJ2-5; D gene ambiguous. The germline V and J ends were trimmed by 3 bases and 5 bases, with 10 bases remaining between them. The CDR3 sequence is 13 residues long. Written as DNA, the CDR3 is TGTGCCAGCAGTTTTCGGTTTGAGGAGACCCAGTACTTC. It specifies CASSFRFEETQYF.

The V and J genes are TRBV12-5 and TRBJ1-1, with D perhaps matching TRBD1 (5 bases). Trimming removed 1 base from V and 4 bases from J, with 10 bases in between. This CDR3 has 14 amino acids. Germline values: CDR1 LGHNT, CDR2 FRNRAP. The CDR3, as DNA: TGTGCTAGTGGTTTGGATGCGGGGGGCACTGAAGCTTTCTTT. Translated, it gives CASGLDAGGTEAFF.

This chain joins TRBV2 and TRBJ1-6; D uncertain. Germline CDR1 SNHLY, CDR2 FYNNEI. V was clipped by 1 base and J by 10 bases, with 14 bases between them. The CDR3 is 15 amino acids. The CDR3 region has the DNA TGTGCCAGCAGTGAAGGGGAGGCAACTTTCTCACCCCTCCACTTT. Its protein is CASSEGEATFSPLHF.

This chain joins TRBV7-2 and TRBJ1-1, with D perhaps TRBD1 (5 bases). The CDR3 has 15 residues. Between the trimmed V and J ends, which lost 5 bases and 0 bases, there was a span of 13 bases. The V gene's germline CDR1 is SGHTA and CDR2 FQGNSA. CDR3: CASSPARAVNTEAFF. CDR3 nucleotides: TGTGCCAGCAGCCCTGCCAGGGCTGTGAACACTGAAGCTTTCTTT.

The chain couples TRBV3-1 (or the pseudogene TRBV3-2) to TRBJ2-3, with 7 nucleotides matching TRBD2. The CDR3 is 13 amino acids. Germline values: CDR1 LGHDT, CDR2 YNNKEL (reference sequence). After removal of 7 bases from V and 4 bases from J, the junction contained 5 bases not matched to a gene. In nucleotides, the CDR3 is TGTGCCAGCACTCCGAGCGGGGCAGATACGCAGTATTTT. It codes for CASTPSGADTQYF.

The J gene is TRBJ2-7, the V gene TRBV19; D perhaps matches TRBD1 (6 bases). This CDR3 has 12 residues. From germline, CDR1 is LNHDA and CDR2 SQIVND (reference sequence). V lost 4 bases, J lost 8 bases, and 12 bases lay in between. The CDR3 region has the DNA TGTGCCAGTAGTACACCCGGGACACAGCAGTACTTC. Its translation is CASSTPGTQQYF.

This chain links TRBV2 with TRBJ1-5; D perhaps matches TRBD1 (6 bases). Germline V gene lookup returns CDR1 SNHLY and CDR2 FYNNEI. The CDR3 runs 15 residues. The V gene lost 7 bases and the J gene lost 3 bases, with 16 bases spanning the gap. The CDR3 sequence is CASTSGQTNNQPQHF. CDR3 in DNA: TGTGCCAGCACCTCCGGACAGACAAACAATCAGCCCCAGCATTTT.

This CDR3 reads CASRGRGNEQYF. As DNA, the CDR3 is TGTGCCAGCCGGGGCAGGGGCAACGAGCAGTACTTC. The genes are TRBV11-1 and TRBJ2-7, with TRBD1 as a possible D gene (6 bases). Germline CDR1 reads SGHAT; CDR2 reads FQDESV (reference sequence). Trimming took 8 bases from V and 5 from J, leaving 13 bases between them. The CDR3 contains 12 residues.

This sequence joins TRBV19 and TRBJ2-3, with 9 bases identical to TRBD1. V shed 6 bases, J shed 1 base, and the junction held 5 bases outside the gene matches. The CDR3 has 15 residues. CDR1 is LNHDA, CDR2 SQIVND, per germline (reference sequence). The CDR3 DNA is TGTGCCAGTAGCGCGGACAGGGGAGGCACAGATACGCAGTATTTT. Protein product: CASSADRGGTDTQYF.

This clone came up once. The chain uses TRBV27 and TRBJ2-1; 11 bases map to TRBD2. V gave up 5 bases and J gave up 4 bases; unmatched junction bases: 4. CDR1 is MNHEY and CDR2 is SMNVEV in the germline V gene (reference sequence). The CDR3 has 15 amino acids. The CDR3 loop reads CASSIAGGIYNEQFF. In DNA form, the CDR3 reads TGTGCCAGCAGTATAGCGGGAGGGATTTACAATGAGCAGTTCTTC.

CDR3 DNA sequence: TGTGCCAGCAGCTTGAGGGCGGGGAACACTGAAGCTTTCTTT. This sequence encodes CASSLRAGNTEAFF. This chain uses TRBV5-4 with TRBJ1-1, with D uncertain. V shed 1 base and J shed 1 base, with 8 bases lying between them. CDR3 length equals 14 residues. The germline V gene encodes CDR1 SGHNT and CDR2 YYREEE (reference sequence).

This clone appeared many times. The J gene is TRBJ1-4, the V gene TRBV4-1, with 7 bases that match TRBD1. The V and J ends lost 1 base and 0 bases, in that order; junction bases with no gene match: 5. Looked up from germline, CDR1 is MGHRA and CDR2 is YSYEKL. This CDR3 contains 17 residues. In DNA, the CDR3 is TGCGCCAGCAGCCAAGGTCCAGGGGGTTCAACTAATGAAAAACTGTTTTTT. Its translation: CASSQGPGGSTNEKLFF.

The rearrangement links TRBV19 to TRBJ2-1; 10 nucleotides agree with TRBD2. The germline V gene encodes CDR1 LNHDA and CDR2 SQIVND (reference sequence). Unmatched junction bases numbered 4, after V lost 7 bases and J lost 1 base. The CDR3 runs 15 residues. CDR3 in DNA: TGTGCCAGTAAACCTAGCGGGAGTTCCTACAATGAGCAGTTCTTC. Its translation: CASKPSGSSYNEQFF. The full variable domain, its missing parts supplied by reference TRBV19 and TRBJ2-1, is DGGITQSPKYLFRKEGQNVTLSCEQNLNHDAMYWYRQDPGQGLRLIYYSQIVNDFQKGDIAEGYSVSREKKESFPLTVTSAQKNPTAFYLCASKPSGSSYNEQFFGPGTRLTVL.

V usage is TRBV4-3 and J usage is TRBJ1-3; D ambiguous. V dropped 1 base and J dropped 0 bases, with 7 bases sitting between them. The CDR3 spans 15 residues. The germline gives CDR1 LGHNA, CDR2 YSLEER. CDR3 in amino acids: CASSQARGSGNTIYF. DNA for the CDR3: TGCGCCAGCAGCCAAGCCCGCGGCTCTGGAAACACCATATATTTT.

This chain uses TRBV9 with TRBJ1-5; no firm D call. The germline V gene encodes CDR1 SGDLS and CDR2 YYNGEE. This CDR3 region has 13 residues. Trimming pared 4 bases from V and 3 bases from J, leaving 8 bases between. The CDR3 protein is CASSKSFNQPQHF. The CDR3, as DNA: TGTGCCAGCAGCAAATCGTTCAATCAGCCCCAGCATTTT.

The V gene is TRBV14, the J gene TRBJ2-7; 7 nucleotides agree with TRBD1. This CDR3 has 15 residues. Trimming cost V 0 bases and J 9 bases; bases outside gene matches: 11. Germline-derived CDR1 and CDR2 are SGHDN and FVKESK. The CDR3 is CASSQDRHRGEGQYF. DNA for the CDR3: TGTGCCAGCAGCCAAGATCGGCACAGGGGAGAGGGGCAGTACTTC.

The chain couples TRBV4-3 to TRBJ2-4, with 7 nucleotides matching TRBD1. The J segment lost 6 bases and the V segment lost 4 bases, leaving 6 bases of the junction unmatched. Germline assignment: CDR1 LGHNA and CDR2 YSLEER. This CDR3 is built from 14 residues. The CDR3 sequence: CASSLQNRGNIQYF. The CDR3 DNA is TGCGCCAGCAGCCTGCAGAACAGGGGAAACATTCAGTACTTC.

This rearrangement joins TRBV6-2 or TRBV6-3 to TRBJ1-5; 10 nucleotides match TRBD1. Losses at the gene ends were 5 bases for V and 9 bases for J; bases not matched to a gene: 10. This CDR3 has 15 amino acids. Per the germline V gene, CDR1 is MNHEY and CDR2 is SVGEGT. CDR3 residues: CASSTGQGVEVPQHF. The CDR3 DNA reads as TGTGCCAGCAGTACCGGACAGGGGGTGGAGGTGCCCCAGCATTTT.

The chain has TRBV18 and TRBJ2-5; TRBD1 agrees at 8 bases. Per germline, CDR1 KGHSH and CDR2 LQKENI. V lost 4 bases and J lost 2; bases outside the gene matches: 3. The CDR3 consists of 14 residues. The CDR3 region is CASSRGTGQETQYF. CDR3 sequence (DNA): TGTGCCAGCTCACGGGGGACAGGACAAGAGACCCAGTACTTC.